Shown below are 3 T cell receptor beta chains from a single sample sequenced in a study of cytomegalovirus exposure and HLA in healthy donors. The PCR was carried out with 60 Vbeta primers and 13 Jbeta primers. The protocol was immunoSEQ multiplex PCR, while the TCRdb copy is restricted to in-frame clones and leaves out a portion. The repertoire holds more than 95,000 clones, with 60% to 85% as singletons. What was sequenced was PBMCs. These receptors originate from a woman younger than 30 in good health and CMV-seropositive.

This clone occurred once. The DNA for the CDR3 is TGTGCAAGTCGCTTAGCGGGGCACAGGGGCGAGAATGAGCAGTTCTTC. It specifies CASRLAGHRGENEQFF. V usage is TRBV12-2 and J usage is TRBJ2-1; the table's D call of TRBD1 was not tested on the DNA. TRBV12-2 is termed a pseudogene. The CDR3 has 16 residues.

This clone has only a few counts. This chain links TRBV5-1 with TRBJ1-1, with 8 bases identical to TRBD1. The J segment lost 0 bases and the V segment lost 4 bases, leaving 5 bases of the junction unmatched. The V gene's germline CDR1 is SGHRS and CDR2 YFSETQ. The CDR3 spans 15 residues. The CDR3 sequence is CASSGQGAMNTEAFF. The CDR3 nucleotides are TGCGCCAGCAGCGGGCAGGGGGCCATGAACACTGAAGCTTTCTTT.

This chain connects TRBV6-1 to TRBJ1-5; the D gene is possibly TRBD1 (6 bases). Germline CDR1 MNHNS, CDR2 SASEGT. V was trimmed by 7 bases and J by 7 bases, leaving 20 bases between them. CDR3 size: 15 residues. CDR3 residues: CASITTEGDYQPQHF. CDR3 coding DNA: TGTGCCAGCATAACAACAGAGGGGGATTACCAGCCCCAGCATTTT.